This T cell receptor beta chain was recorded in a study of control samples from healthy donors and cancer patients. Produced via immunoSEQ multiplex PCR; TCRdb's table is partial and in-frame only. The profile shows about 98,000 clones, roughly 78% of them singletons. CDR3 length: 15 amino acids. Germline V gene sequence: CDR1 SGHDN, CDR2 FVKESK. With 1 base removed from V and 4 bases from J, the gap between germline ends came to 13 bases. Regarding this clone: This specimen includes other DNA sequences encoding the same CDR3.

The origin of this receptor is a man in his fifties or sixties in good health. Material for sequencing was blood. The rearrangement joins TRBV14 to TRBJ1-1, with D possibly matching TRBD1 (5 bases). As DNA, the CDR3 is TGTGCCAGCAGCCAAGTGGGGGGATTCGGCACTGAAGCTTTCTTT. Its translation is CASSQVGGFGTEAFF.